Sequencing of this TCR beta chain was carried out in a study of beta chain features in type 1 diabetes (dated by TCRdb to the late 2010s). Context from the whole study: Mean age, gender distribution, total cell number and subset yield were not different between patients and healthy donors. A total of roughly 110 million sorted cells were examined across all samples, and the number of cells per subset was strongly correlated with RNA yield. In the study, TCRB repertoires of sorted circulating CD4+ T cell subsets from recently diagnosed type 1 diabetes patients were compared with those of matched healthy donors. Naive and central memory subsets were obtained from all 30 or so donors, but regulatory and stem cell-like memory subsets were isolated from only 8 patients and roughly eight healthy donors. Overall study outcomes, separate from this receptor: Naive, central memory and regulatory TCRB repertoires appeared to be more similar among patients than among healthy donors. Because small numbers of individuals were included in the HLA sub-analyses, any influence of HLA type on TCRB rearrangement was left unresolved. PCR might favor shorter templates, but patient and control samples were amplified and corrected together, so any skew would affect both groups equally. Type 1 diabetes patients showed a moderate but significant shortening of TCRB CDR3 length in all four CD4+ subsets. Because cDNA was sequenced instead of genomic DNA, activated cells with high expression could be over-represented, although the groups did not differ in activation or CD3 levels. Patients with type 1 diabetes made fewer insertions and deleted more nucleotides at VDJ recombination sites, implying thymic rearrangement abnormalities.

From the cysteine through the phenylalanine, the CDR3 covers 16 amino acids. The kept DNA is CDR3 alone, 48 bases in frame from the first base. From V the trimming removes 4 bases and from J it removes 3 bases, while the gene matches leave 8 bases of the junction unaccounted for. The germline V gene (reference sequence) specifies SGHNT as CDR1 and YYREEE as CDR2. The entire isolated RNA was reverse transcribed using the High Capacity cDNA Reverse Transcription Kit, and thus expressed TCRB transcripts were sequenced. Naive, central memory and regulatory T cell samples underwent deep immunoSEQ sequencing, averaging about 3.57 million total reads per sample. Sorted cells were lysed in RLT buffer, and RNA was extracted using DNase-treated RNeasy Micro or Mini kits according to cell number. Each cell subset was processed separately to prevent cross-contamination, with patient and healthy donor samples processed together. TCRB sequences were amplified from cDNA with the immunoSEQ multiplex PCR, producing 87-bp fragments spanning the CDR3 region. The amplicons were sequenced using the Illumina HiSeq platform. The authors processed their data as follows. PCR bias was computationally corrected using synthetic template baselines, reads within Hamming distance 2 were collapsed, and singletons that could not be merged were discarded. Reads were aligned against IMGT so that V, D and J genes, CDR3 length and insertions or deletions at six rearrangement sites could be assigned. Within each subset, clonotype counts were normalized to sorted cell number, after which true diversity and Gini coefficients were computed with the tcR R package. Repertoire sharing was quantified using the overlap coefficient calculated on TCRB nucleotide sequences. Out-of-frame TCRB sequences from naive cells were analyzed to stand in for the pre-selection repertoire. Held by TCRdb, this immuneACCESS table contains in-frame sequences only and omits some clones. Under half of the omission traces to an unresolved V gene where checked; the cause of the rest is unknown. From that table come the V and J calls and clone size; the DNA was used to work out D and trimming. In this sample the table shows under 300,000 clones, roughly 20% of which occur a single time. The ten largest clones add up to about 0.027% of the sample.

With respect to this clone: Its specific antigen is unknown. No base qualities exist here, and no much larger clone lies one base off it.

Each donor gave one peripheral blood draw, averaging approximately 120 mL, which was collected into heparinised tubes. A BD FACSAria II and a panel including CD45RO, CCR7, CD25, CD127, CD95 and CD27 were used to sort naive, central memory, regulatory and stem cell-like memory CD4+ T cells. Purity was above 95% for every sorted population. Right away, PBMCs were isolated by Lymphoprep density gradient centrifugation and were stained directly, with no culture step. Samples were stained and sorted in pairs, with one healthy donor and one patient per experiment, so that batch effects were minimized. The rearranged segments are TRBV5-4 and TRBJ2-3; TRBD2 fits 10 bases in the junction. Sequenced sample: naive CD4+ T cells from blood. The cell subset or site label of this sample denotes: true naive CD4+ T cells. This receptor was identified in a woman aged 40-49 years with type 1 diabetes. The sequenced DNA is TGTGCCAGCAGCAAAGCGGGAGGGAGCGGGACAGATACGCAGTATTTT. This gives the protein CASSKAGGSGTDTQYF.